The 5 T cell receptor beta chains presented below share a single source sample, sequenced in a study of vaccination effects on CD4 cells after COVID-19. These receptors have no identified antigens. Sequencing was preceded by expansion of antigen-specific CD4+ T cells with viral peptide pools in the ViraFEST assay. Following 10 days of culture, CD4+ T cells were isolated. The vaccine recipients had no prior SARS-CoV-2 infection, with negative nucleocapsid antibodies. The method was immunoSEQ multiplex PCR; TCRdb's version includes in-frame clones alone and lacks a portion of them. The sample contains 78,000 or so clones, around 81% of which appear only once. The sequenced sample was CD4+ T cells from PBMCs cultured with SARS-CoV-2 spike peptides, obtained before COVID-19 vaccination. These receptors all stem from a human donor who received a COVID-19 vaccine.

This clone was found once. The gene calls are TRBV12-3 or TRBV12-4 and TRBJ2-3, with unresolved D. The V end lost 6 bases, the J end lost 4 bases, and 11 bases lay between the germline ends. CDR3 length: 13 residues. The CDR3 DNA reads TGTGCCAGCAGCGAGCAAACGGCAGATACGCAGTATTTT. Encoded protein: CASSEQTADTQYF.

V gene TRBV7-8 combines with J gene TRBJ2-1; the D gene could be TRBD1 or TRBD2 (6 bases each). Germline-derived CDR1 and CDR2 are SGHVS and FQNEAQ. The CDR3 totals 18 residues. Trimming removed 5 bases at V and 4 bases at J, with 24 bases between. The CDR3 here is CASSIPRTGGPQYNEQFF. DNA of the CDR3: TGTGCCAGCAGCATCCCCAGGACCGGGGGCCCTCAATACAATGAGCAGTTCTTC.

The chain recombines TRBV6-5 with TRBJ1-5; D not certain. Trimming left V 3 bases short and J 2 bases short, with 8 bases between. Germline V gene data show CDR1 as MNHEY and CDR2 as SVGAGI. The CDR3 has 14 amino acids. The CDR3 loop is CASSYRQGNQPQHF. The CDR3 nucleotides are TGTGCCAGCAGTTATCGGCAGGGCAATCAGCCCCAGCATTTT.

The genes are TRBV7-2 and TRBJ1-5, with 7 bases matching TRBD1. This CDR3 is 15 amino acids long. V shed 1 base and J 6 bases; nucleotides not matched to a gene: 6. Germline V gene sequence: CDR1 SGHTA, CDR2 FQGNSA. The CDR3 bases are TGTGCCAGCAGCTTAGTTTGGGACAGCTCTCAGCCCCAGCATTTT. This encodes CASSLVWDSSQPQHF.

The genes are TRBV5-1 and TRBJ2-3; 9 bases line up with TRBD2. V shed 4 bases, J shed 1 base, and the junction held 7 bases outside the gene matches. Germline CDR1 and CDR2: SGHRS and YFSETQ. The CDR3 is 16 residues long. The CDR3 region is CASSESASGGTDTQYF. The CDR3 coding sequence is TGCGCCAGCAGCGAGTCGGCTAGCGGGGGCACAGATACGCAGTATTTT.